The 31 T cell receptor beta chains in this list originate from one sample, sequenced in a study of CD8 T cells in ankylosing spondylitis. Points from the study as a whole: A TCR beta motif of fewer than ten highly homologous variants seemed to mark ankylosing spondylitis blood.

The antigens these receptors bind are not known. TCRdb ran MiXCR on the 5' RACE reads and lists one entry per CDR3 protein. The sample records around 140,000 distinct CDR3 sequences, approximately 17% being singletons. Sequenced material: blood, either unsorted or a sorted T cell fraction (not recorded which). The receptors here all came from a male donor with ankylosing spondylitis.

This rearrangement joins TRBV18 to TRBJ1-2; TRBD1 matches at 7 bases. Trimming at V came to 5 bases and at J to 3 bases, leaving 3 bases not matched to a gene. CDR3 length: 13 residues. CDR1 is KGHSH and CDR2 is LQKENI in the germline V gene. The CDR3 nucleotides read TGTGCCAGCTCAGGGACAGCCCACTATGGCTACACCTTC. Translation: CASSGTAHYGYTF.

V gene TRBV3-1 combines with J gene TRBJ1-2; no clear D. CDR1 is LGHDT, CDR2 YNNKEL, per germline (reference sequence). V was shortened by 5 bases and J by 3 bases, with 7 bases between the two germline ends. This CDR3 comprises 12 residues. In DNA form, the CDR3 reads TGTGCCAGCAGCAATTTACACTATGGCTACACCTTC. As protein: CASSNLHYGYTF.

V gene TRBV27 combines with J gene TRBJ2-7; D gene unclear. Deletions cut 6 bases from V and 2 bases from J, with 14 bases between. This CDR3 comprises 14 residues. Germline V lookup: CDR1 MNHEY, CDR2 SMNVEV (reference sequence). The CDR3 protein is CASSSPRLPYEQYF. Written as DNA, the CDR3 is TGTGCCAGCAGCTCACCTCGGCTCCCCTACGAGCAGTACTTC.

This clonotype turned up a few times. The V call is TRBV20-1, the J call TRBJ2-7, with D possibly TRBD1 on 6 matching bases. The CDR3 is 12 amino acids. Germline V gene lookup returns CDR1 DFQATT and CDR2 SNEGSKA (reference sequence). The V and J ends lost 4 bases and 3 bases respectively, with 10 bases between them. The chain's CDR3 is CSATDSRYEQYF. The CDR3 DNA reads as TGCAGTGCTACGGACAGCCGCTACGAGCAGTACTTC.

This chain links TRBV4-3 with TRBJ2-7; 12 bases align to TRBD1. V shed 3 bases, J shed 5 bases, and the junction held 5 bases outside the gene matches. Per the germline V gene, CDR1 is LGHNA and CDR2 is YSLEER. This CDR3 region has 15 residues. The CDR3 DNA follows: TGCGCCAGCAGCCAGAGGGACAGGGGGCAGCACGAGCAGTACTTC. Its protein is CASSQRDRGQHEQYF.

The chain employs TRBV12-3 or TRBV12-4 and TRBJ2-1, with D unresolved. The length of the CDR3 is 13 residues. Trimming shortened V by 3 bases and J by 5 bases, and 8 bases separated the two germline ends. The CDR3 here is CASSFVVNNEQFF. Here the CDR3 DNA reads TGTGCCAGCAGTTTTGTCGTCAACAATGAGCAGTTCTTC.

The J gene is TRBJ2-2, the V gene TRBV5-6, with 7 bases that match TRBD2. V lost 5 bases and J lost 9; bases outside the gene matches: 7. This CDR3 contains 13 residues. Germline V CDR1 and CDR2: SGHDT, YYEEEE. Here the CDR3 reads CASSPGGTWELFF. CDR3 bases: TGTGCCAGCAGTCCGGGAGGTACCTGGGAGCTGTTTTTT.

The J gene is TRBJ1-2, the V gene TRBV3-1; D is ambiguous. The CDR3 has 12 amino acids. Deletions cut 2 bases from V and 4 bases from J, with 5 bases between. In germline, CDR1 is LGHDT, CDR2 YNNKEL (reference sequence). DNA for the CDR3: TGTGCCAGCAGCCAACGGAGCTATGGCTACACCTTC. This codes for CASSQRSYGYTF.

This clonotype showed up just a few times. The rearrangement uses TRBV9 and TRBJ2-2, with D tentatively TRBD2 (6 bases). Germline V CDR1 and CDR2: SGDLS, YYNGEE. Trimming shortened V by 0 bases and J by 2 bases, and 8 bases separated the two germline ends. The CDR3 is 15 amino acids. CDR3 amino acids: CASSVDSGNTGELFF. The CDR3 nucleotides read TGTGCCAGCAGCGTAGATAGCGGCAACACCGGGGAGCTGTTTTTT.

This clonotype was seen repeatedly, ten times or more. V is TRBV10-2 and J is TRBJ2-1; D not resolved. There are 13 residues in the CDR3. Trimming pared 5 bases from V and 9 bases from J, leaving 14 bases between. Germline assignment: CDR1 WSHSY and CDR2 SAAADI. CDR3: CASSPTQRGEQFF. The CDR3 coding sequence is TGCGCCAGCAGTCCAACCCAGCGCGGTGAGCAGTTCTTC.

As to this clonotype: This may arise from a read error, as a much more abundant clone is one base away. The J gene is TRBJ1-1, the V gene TRBV4-1, with unresolved D. This CDR3 is 14 amino acids long. Trimming removed 1 base from V and 1 base from J, with 7 bases in between. Germline CDR1 is MGHRA and CDR2 is YSYEKL. Written as DNA, the CDR3 is TGCGCCAGCAGCCAAGTGGGAGGGAACACTGAAGCTTTCTTT. It specifies CASSQVGGNTEAFF.

The gene calls are TRBV4-1 and TRBJ2-5; no clear D gene. V lost 0 bases and J 5 bases, leaving 13 bases between the germline ends. The CDR3 is made up of 15 amino acids. Germline lookup yields CDR1 MGHRA and CDR2 YSYEKL. DNA for the CDR3: TGCGCCAGCAGCCAAGATCGGTGGGATGGCGAGACCCAGTACTTC. Translated: CASSQDRWDGETQYF.

This clonotype was counted a few times. The chain is built from TRBV20-1 and TRBJ1-1; maybe TRBD1 (5 bases). Trimming pared 6 bases from V and 0 bases from J, leaving 20 bases between. The CDR3 has 16 amino acids. Germline V CDR1 and CDR2: DFQATT, SNEGSKA (reference sequence). The CDR3 nucleotides read TGCAGTGCCCCTAGGGGTGGGGCGTCCATGAACACTGAAGCTTTCTTT. The encoded protein is CSAPRGGASMNTEAFF.

This clonotype is labeled large. The V gene is TRBV7-9, the J gene TRBJ2-4, with D perhaps matching TRBD2 (5 bases). The length of the CDR3 is 12 residues. V was cut by 1 base and J by 16 bases, with 14 bases left in between. The germline V gene encodes CDR1 SEHNR and CDR2 FQNEAQ (reference sequence). CDR3 nucleotides: TGTGCCAGCAGCTTAGGGGGTGGCTCTAGCTACTTC. Its protein product is CASSLGGGSSYF.

This clonotype has a handful of counts. The V gene is TRBV6-1, the J gene TRBJ1-4; D is ambiguous. The V and J ends lost 6 bases and 6 bases respectively, with 11 bases between them. Germline V gives CDR1 MNHNS, CDR2 SASEGT. This CDR3 contains 13 residues. CDR3 sequence: CASSLLGDEKLFF. The CDR3 DNA follows: TGTGCCAGCAGCCTGCTCGGCGATGAAAAACTGTTTTTT.

This clonotype was found a few times. CDR3 bases: TGTGCCAGCAGCCGGGACAGGGGAGATACGCAGTATTTT. Amino acid sequence: CASSRDRGDTQYF. The gene calls are TRBV27 and TRBJ2-3; 10 bases line up with TRBD1. CDR1 is MNHEY, CDR2 SMNVEV, per germline (reference sequence). J gave up 5 bases and V 6 bases, and 2 bases lay outside the gene matches. The CDR3 is 13 residues long.

This clonotype was counted only a few times. V gene TRBV28 combines with J gene TRBJ2-1; 9 bases align to TRBD2. CDR3 length: 14 amino acids. Germline loops: CDR1 MDHEN, CDR2 SYDVKM. After removal of 7 bases from V and 8 bases from J, the junction contained 9 bases not matched to a gene. In DNA, the CDR3 is TGTGCCAGCACTGGTACTAGCGGGCGAGATGAGCAGTTCTTC. Translated: CASTGTSGRDEQFF. Supplemented by reference TRBV28 and TRBJ2-1, the full variable domain reads DVKVTQSSRYLVKRTGEKVFLECVQDMDHENMFWYRQDPGLGLRLIYFSYDVKMKEKGDIPEGYSVSREKKERFSLILESASTNQTSMYLCASTGTSGRDEQFFGPGTRLTVL.

The chain uses TRBV6-1 and TRBJ1-5; possibly TRBD1 for D (5 bases). Germline lookup yields CDR1 MNHNS and CDR2 SASEGT. The CDR3 is made up of 14 amino acids. V dropped 5 bases and J dropped 2 bases, with 10 bases sitting between them. CDR3 protein: CASSPQVGNQPQHF. CDR3 sequence (DNA): TGTGCCAGCAGTCCACAGGTCGGCAATCAGCCCCAGCATTTT.

The chain employs TRBV28 and TRBJ2-7; possible D gene TRBD2, 6 bases. The V end lost 7 bases, the J end lost 4 bases, and 17 bases lay between the germline ends. The CDR3 is 14 residues long. Germline CDR1 is MDHEN and CDR2 is SYDVKM. CDR3 in amino acids: CASNPRGARYEQYF. The CDR3, as DNA: TGTGCCAGCAATCCCCGCGGGGCCCGATACGAGCAGTACTTC.

V usage is TRBV4-1 and J usage is TRBJ2-5; the match to TRBD1 covers 7 bases. Germline V gene data show CDR1 as MGHRA and CDR2 as YSYEKL. J was trimmed by 10 bases and V by 1 base; bases with no gene match: 6. The CDR3 loop spans 13 amino acids. The CDR3 loop reads CASSQVEQGYQYF. The CDR3 DNA sequence: TGCGCCAGCAGCCAAGTAGAACAGGGGTACCAGTACTTC.

The rearrangement joins TRBV27 to TRBJ2-7; D is perhaps TRBD2 (5 bases). There are 14 residues in the CDR3. Trimming shortened V by 4 bases and J by 4 bases, and 14 bases separated the two germline ends. Germline CDR1 and CDR2: MNHEY and SMNVEV (reference sequence). The CDR3 reads CASSSTGNQYEQYF. In DNA, the CDR3 is TGTGCCAGCAGTTCCACCGGGAACCAGTACGAGCAGTACTTC.

This chain connects TRBV7-9 to TRBJ2-2, with D perhaps given as TRBD1 or TRBD2 (5 bases each). This CDR3 has 16 amino acids. Trimming took off 5 bases at V and 6 bases at J, with 19 bases between the two ends. Germline V lookup: CDR1 SEHNR, CDR2 FQNEAQ (reference sequence). CDR3 loop: CASSARRDGVPGELFF. CDR3 nucleotides: TGTGCCAGCAGCGCCCGTCGGGACGGGGTCCCCGGGGAGCTGTTTTTT.

This clonotype occurred many times. CDR3 DNA: TGTGCCAGCAGCCAACAAAGCGGGAGGGTGTTCACCGGGGAGCTGTTTTTT. Its protein is CASSQQSGRVFTGELFF. The genes are TRBV4-2 and TRBJ2-2, with 10 bases that match TRBD2. The CDR3 is 17 amino acids. The ends lost 2 bases at V and 4 bases at J; junction bases unmatched: 7. Germline values: CDR1 LGHNA, CDR2 YNFKEQ.

This clonotype was seen a few times. This rearrangement joins TRBV7-8 to TRBJ2-7; unclear D gene. Between the trimmed V and J ends, which lost 2 bases and 7 bases, there was a span of 6 bases. Germline CDR1 and CDR2: SGHVS and FQNEAQ. The CDR3 loop spans 11 amino acids. Written as DNA, the CDR3 is TGTGCCAGCAGCTTATCTGAGGAGCAGTACTTC. Its protein product is CASSLSEEQYF.

This chain connects TRBV27 to TRBJ2-2, with 8 bases that match TRBD1. CDR1 is MNHEY and CDR2 is SMNVEV in the germline V gene (reference sequence). V shed 7 bases and J 7 bases; nucleotides not matched to a gene: 11. The CDR3 extends over 15 amino acids. The CDR3 coding sequence is TGTGCCAGCAACCCGGACAGGGAAAGGATCGGGGAGCTGTTTTTT. This sequence encodes CASNPDRERIGELFF.

This clonotype came up a few times. The rearrangement links TRBV28 to TRBJ2-7, with TRBD1 as a possible D gene (6 bases). The CDR3 sequence is 13 residues long. CDR1 is MDHEN, CDR2 SYDVKM, per germline. V shed 10 bases and J shed 3 bases, with 16 bases lying between them. CDR3 nucleotides: TGTGCCACCCACCCAGGGGCAGACTACGAGCAGTACTTC. Protein product: CATHPGADYEQYF.

The gene calls are TRBV19 and TRBJ1-1, with 11 bases aligning to TRBD1. CDR1 LNHDA and CDR2 SQIVND come from the germline V gene (reference sequence). The CDR3 is made up of 15 amino acids. V was pared by 5 bases and J by 3 bases, with 5 bases of the junction left unmatched. CDR3 DNA: TGTGCCAGTAGTCTCGGACAGGGGGCGCACACTGAAGCTTTCTTT. Its translation is CASSLGQGAHTEAFF.

The chain is built from TRBV27 and TRBJ1-2; 12 bases fit TRBD1. Germline lookup yields CDR1 MNHEY and CDR2 SMNVEV (reference sequence). CDR3 size: 14 residues. V lost 5 bases to trimming and J lost 4 bases; unmatched junction nucleotides: 2. CDR3 region: CASSGTGGFYGYTF. The CDR3 nucleotides are TGTGCCAGCAGTGGGACAGGGGGCTTCTATGGCTACACCTTC.

The table lists this clonotype with a few counts. The rearrangement links TRBV4-3 to TRBJ2-7; D gene unclear. This CDR3 spans 15 amino acids. Deletions cut 1 base from V and 0 bases from J, with 10 bases between. CDR1 is LGHNA, CDR2 YSLEER, per germline. The CDR3 DNA sequence: TGCGCCAGCAGCCAAGTACGCAGAGCCTCCTACGAGCAGTACTTC. Translating gives CASSQVRRASYEQYF.

This chain joins TRBV28 and TRBJ2-1, with 14 bases lining up with TRBD2. This CDR3 is built from 16 residues. CDR1 is MDHEN, CDR2 SYDVKM, per germline. The V segment lost 5 bases and the J segment 9 bases; nucleotides outside the gene matches: 9. CDR3 sequence (DNA): TGTGCCAGCAGTCCCAGGGGACTAGCGGGAGACGGTGAGCAGTTCTTC. It is translated as CASSPRGLAGDGEQFF.

The chain employs TRBV6-5 and TRBJ2-1; 10 bases line up with TRBD2. CDR1 is MNHEY and CDR2 is SVGAGI in the germline V gene. The CDR3 is 17 amino acids. The trim removed 0 bases at V and 5 bases at J, leaving 7 bases unmatched. The CDR3 nucleotides are TGTGCCAGCAGTTACTCCACACTAGCGGGAAAAGACAATGAGCAGTTCTTC. It translates to CASSYSTLAGKDNEQFF.